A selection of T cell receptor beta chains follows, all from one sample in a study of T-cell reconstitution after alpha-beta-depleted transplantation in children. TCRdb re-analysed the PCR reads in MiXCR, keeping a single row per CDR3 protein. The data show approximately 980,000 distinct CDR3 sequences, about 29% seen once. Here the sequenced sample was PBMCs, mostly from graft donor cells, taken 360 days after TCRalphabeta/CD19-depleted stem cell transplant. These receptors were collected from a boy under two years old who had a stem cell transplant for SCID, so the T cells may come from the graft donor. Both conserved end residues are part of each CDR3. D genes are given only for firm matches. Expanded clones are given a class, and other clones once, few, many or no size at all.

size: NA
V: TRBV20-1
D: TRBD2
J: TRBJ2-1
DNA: TGCAGTGCTGAAGGACTAGCGACCTACAATGAGCAGTTCTTC
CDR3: CSAEGLATYNEQFF

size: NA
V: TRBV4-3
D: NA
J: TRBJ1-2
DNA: TGCGCCAGCAGCCAAGTAGTTACTCTTCCTAGTGGCTACACCTTC
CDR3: CASSQVVTLPSGYTF

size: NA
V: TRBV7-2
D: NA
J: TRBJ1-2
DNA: TGTGCCAGCAGCTTAGGTCCGACTAACTATGGCTACACCTTC
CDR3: CASSLGPTNYGYTF

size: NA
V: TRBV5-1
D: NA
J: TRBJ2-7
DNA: TGCGCCAGCAGTTCGGGGGGCCTGGGCTACGAGCAGTACTTC
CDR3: CASSSGGLGYEQYF

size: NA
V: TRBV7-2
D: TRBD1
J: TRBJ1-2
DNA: TGTGCCAGCAGCTTAGGCCAGGGACAGGGCTATGGCTACACCTTC
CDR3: CASSLGQGQGYGYTF

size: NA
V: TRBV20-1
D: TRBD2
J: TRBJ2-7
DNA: TGCAGTGCTGCCGGGACTAGCGGCTACGAGCAGTACTTC
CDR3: CSAAGTSGYEQYF

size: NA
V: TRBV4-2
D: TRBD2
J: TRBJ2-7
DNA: TGTGCCAGCAGCCAAGAACTAGCGGGGACCTACGAGCAGTACTTC
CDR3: CASSQELAGTYEQYF

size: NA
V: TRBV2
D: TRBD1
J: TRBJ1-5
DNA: TGTGCCAGCAGTGAATGGGACAGGGAAGATCAGCCCCAGCCTTTT
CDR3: CASSEWDREDQPQPF

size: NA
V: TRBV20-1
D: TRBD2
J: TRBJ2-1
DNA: TGCAGTGCTTCCGCCCTAGCGGGGATTCACAATGAGCAGTTCTTC
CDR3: CSASALAGIHNEQFF

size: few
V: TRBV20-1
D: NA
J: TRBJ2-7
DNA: TGCAGTCCCTGGAAGCGATACGAGCAGTACTTC
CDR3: CSPWKRYEQYF

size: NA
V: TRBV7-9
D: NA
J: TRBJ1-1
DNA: TGTGCCAGCAGCTTAACGGACAGCACTGAAGCTTTCTTT
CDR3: CASSLTDSTEAFF

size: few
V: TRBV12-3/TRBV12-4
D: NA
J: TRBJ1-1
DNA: TGTGCCAGCAGTCGGGACATTGGGCTGGACACTGAAGCTTTCTTT
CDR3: CASSRDIGLDTEAFF

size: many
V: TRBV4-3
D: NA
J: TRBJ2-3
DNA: TGCGCCAGCAGCCCCTACCGGGACACCAGCACAGATACGCAGTATTTT
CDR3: CASSPYRDTSTDTQYF

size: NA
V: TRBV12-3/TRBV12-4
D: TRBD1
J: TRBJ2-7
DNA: TGTGCCAGCAGTTTAGAGGCGGGACAGGGGACCCTCGAGCAGTACTTC
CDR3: CASSLEAGQGTLEQYF

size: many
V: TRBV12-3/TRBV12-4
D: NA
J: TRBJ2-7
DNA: TGTGCCAGCGGGGGGGCGTACGAGCAGTACTTC
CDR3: CASGGAYEQYF

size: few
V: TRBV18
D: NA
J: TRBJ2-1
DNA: TGTGCCAGCTCACCACGACAGTTCAATGAGCAGTTCTTC
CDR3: CASSPRQFNEQFF

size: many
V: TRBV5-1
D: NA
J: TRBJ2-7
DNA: TGCGCCAGCAGCTTGGTTGGGATCTACGAGCAGTACTTC
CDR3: CASSLVGIYEQYF

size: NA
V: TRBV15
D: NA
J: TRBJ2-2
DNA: TGTGCCACCAGCAGAGGGGCTCCGACTGTGGGGGAGCTGTTTTTT
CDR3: CATSRGAPTVGELFF

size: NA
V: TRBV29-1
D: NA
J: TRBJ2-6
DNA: TGCAGCGTTGAAGATCCCGACAGGACCATAACGCCTTCTGGGGCCAACGTCCTGACTTTC
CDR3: CSVEDPDRTITPSGANVLTF

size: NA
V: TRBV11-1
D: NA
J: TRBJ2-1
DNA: TGTGCCAGCAGCTCTCCCGTGGCGGTGGTCAACAATGAGCAGTTCTTC
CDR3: CASSSPVAVVNNEQFF

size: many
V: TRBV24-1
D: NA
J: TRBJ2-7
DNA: TGTGCCACCAGTGATCCATTGTGCAGGGCGACCTACGAGCAGTACTTC
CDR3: CATSDPLCRATYEQYF

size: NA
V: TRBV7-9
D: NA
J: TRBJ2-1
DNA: TGTGCCAGCAGCCCGATCGATGAGCAGTTCTTC
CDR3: CASSPIDEQFF

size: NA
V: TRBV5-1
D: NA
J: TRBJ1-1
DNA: TGCGCCAGCAGCTTCGCAGGATGGAACACTGAAGCTTTCTTT
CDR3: CASSFAGWNTEAFF

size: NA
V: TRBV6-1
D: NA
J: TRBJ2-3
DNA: TGTGCCAGCGCTCAGGGAGCGGCGTACACAGATACGCAGTATTTT
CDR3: CASAQGAAYTDTQYF

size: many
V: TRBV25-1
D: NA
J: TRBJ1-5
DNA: TGTGCCAGCAGTGAATTGGGGGACAGCAATCAGCCCCAGCATTTT
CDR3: CASSELGDSNQPQHF

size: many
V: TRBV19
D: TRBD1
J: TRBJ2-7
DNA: TGTGCCAGTAGCCCCCCGGACAGGACGGGCGAGCAGTACTTC
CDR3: CASSPPDRTGEQYF

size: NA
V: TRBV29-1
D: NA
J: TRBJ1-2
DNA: TGCAGCGTTGAATCAGGGTCTAACTATGGCTACACCTTC
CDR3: CSVESGSNYGYTF

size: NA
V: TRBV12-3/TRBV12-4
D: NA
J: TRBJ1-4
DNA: TGTGCCAGCAGGCCTGGGGCAGGCTGGGGTGAAAAACTGTTTTTT
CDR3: CASRPGAGWGEKLFF

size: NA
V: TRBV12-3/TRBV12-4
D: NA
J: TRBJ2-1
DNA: TGTGCCAGCAGTTTTATTTCGGGGACGAGCTCCTACAATGAGCAGTTCTTC
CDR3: CASSFISGTSSYNEQFF

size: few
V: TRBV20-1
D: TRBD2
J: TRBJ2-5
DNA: TGCAGTGCTAGACCCCCGGGGGGTAGAGACACCCAGTACTTC
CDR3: CSARPPGGRDTQYF

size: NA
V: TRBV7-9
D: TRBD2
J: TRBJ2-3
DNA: TGTGCCAGCAGCAGCGGGGGACTTCCAGATACGCAGTATTTT
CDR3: CASSSGGLPDTQYF

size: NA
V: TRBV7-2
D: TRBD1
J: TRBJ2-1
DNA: TGTGCCAGCAGCTTATTCGTGGGACAGAACAATGAGCAGTTCTTC
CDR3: CASSLFVGQNNEQFF

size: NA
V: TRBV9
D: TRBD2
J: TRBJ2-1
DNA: TGTGCCAGCAGCCTCCGGGACTATCCCTCTGATGAGCAGTTCTTC
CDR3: CASSLRDYPSDEQFF

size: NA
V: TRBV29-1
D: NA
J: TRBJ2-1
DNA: TGCAGCGTTGATAGGGGGGTAGCCCTCAATGAGCAGTTCTTC
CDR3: CSVDRGVALNEQFF

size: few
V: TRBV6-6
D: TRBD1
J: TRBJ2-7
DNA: TGTGCCAGCAGGACAGGGGTGGAGCAGTACTTC
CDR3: CASRTGVEQYF

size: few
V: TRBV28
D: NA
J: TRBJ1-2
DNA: TGTGCCAGCAGTTTAAACGGATTCTATGGCTACACCTTC
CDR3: CASSLNGFYGYTF

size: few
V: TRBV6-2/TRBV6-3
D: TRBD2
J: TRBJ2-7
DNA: TGTGCCAGCAGTCCCTATAGCGGGGGGGCCTACGAGCAGTACTTC
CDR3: CASSPYSGGAYEQYF

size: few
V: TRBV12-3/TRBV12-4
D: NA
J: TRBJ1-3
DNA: TGTGCCAGCAGTTTGGATTGGCAGGCCTCTGGAAACACCATATATTTT
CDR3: CASSLDWQASGNTIYF

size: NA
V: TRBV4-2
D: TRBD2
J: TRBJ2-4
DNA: TGTGCCAGCAGCCAAGCCTTTCTTTCTGGACTAGCAGGAAACATTCAGTACTTC
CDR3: CASSQAFLSGLAGNIQYF

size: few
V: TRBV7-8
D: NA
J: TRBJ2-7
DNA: TGTGCCAGCAGCTTACTTGACACGACCTACGAGCAGTACTTC
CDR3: CASSLLDTTYEQYF

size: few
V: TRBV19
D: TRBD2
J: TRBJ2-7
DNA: TGTGCCAGTAGTACCGCCGGGAGGGCTCCCTACGAGCAGTACTTC
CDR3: CASSTAGRAPYEQYF

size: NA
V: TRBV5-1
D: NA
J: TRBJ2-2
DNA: TGCGCCAGCAGCTTGCATCGGAAATCGAACACCGGGGAGCTGTTTTTT
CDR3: CASSLHRKSNTGELFF

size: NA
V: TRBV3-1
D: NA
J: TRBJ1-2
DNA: TGTGCCAGCAGCCAAGTCTCAGAGTCCCGTGGCTACACCTTC
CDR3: CASSQVSESRGYTF

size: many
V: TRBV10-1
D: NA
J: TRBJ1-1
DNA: TGCGCCAGCAGTGAGTCGCAACGGAAGGAGAAAGGTGAAGCTTTCTTT
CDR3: CASSESQRKEKGEAFF

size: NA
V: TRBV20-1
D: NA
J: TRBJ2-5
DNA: TGCAGTGCTAGGTGGAGGGGTGCGGTACGGGAGACCCAGTACTTC
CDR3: CSARWRGAVRETQYF

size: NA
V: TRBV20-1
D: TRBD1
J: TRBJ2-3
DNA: TGCAGTGCTACAAACAGACAGGGTAGAGATACGCAGTATTTT
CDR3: CSATNRQGRDTQYF

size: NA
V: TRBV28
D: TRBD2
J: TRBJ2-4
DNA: TGTGCCAGCAGTTTCGGGGGGGCTGGAAACATTCAGTACTTC
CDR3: CASSFGGAGNIQYF

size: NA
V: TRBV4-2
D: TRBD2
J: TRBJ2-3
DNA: TGTGCCAGCAGCCAACGGACTAGCGGGGGTCGGACAGATACGCAGTATTTT
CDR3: CASSQRTSGGRTDTQYF

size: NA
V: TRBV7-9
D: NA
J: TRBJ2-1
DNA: TGTGCCAGCAGCTTAGGGCGGGGCTTATCGATCGGTGAGCAGTTCTTC
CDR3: CASSLGRGLSIGEQFF